Reported below is one T cell receptor (beta chain). Its cognate antigen is unknown. These data come from a study of response to subunit inactivated influenza vaccine. Broader study findings: Each seasonal influenza vaccination recruits few new T cells, the authors suggested.

Germline CDR1 reads SGHTA; CDR2 reads FQGNSA. The CDR3 totals 15 residues. V lost 7 bases to trimming and J lost 4 bases, with 18 bases between them. Using its own MiXCR run on the RT-PCR reads, TCRdb lists one record per CDR3 protein. The sample holds 450,000 to 600,000 distinct CDR3 sequences, 7.2% seen once. Material: PBMCs from blood, obtained around 25 months after vaccination. This chain links TRBV7-2 with TRBJ2-3; D is possibly TRBD1 or TRBD2 (5 bases each). This TCR derives from a man in his fifties or sixties who received an inactivated influenza vaccine. The chain's CDR3 is CASTLPGVGADTQYF. CDR3 nucleotide sequence: TGTGCCAGCACCCTCCCTGGGGTGGGGGCAGATACGCAGTATTTT.